This entry features one TCR beta chain sequence. With autoimmune disease history or systemic immunosuppression, patients were excluded. These data originate in a study of OX40 agonist ivuxolimab in advanced cancers. Study as a whole: Those enrolled were roughly 85% male, with a mean age of around 57 years and ages from about 20 to 90.

Only in-frame clones appear in the TCRdb table, and some are missing; sequencing was by immunoSEQ multiplex PCR. The sample carries roughly 44,000 clones, roughly 86% recorded once. In germline, CDR1 is SEHNR, CDR2 FQNEAQ (reference sequence). Trimming pared 8 bases from V and 9 bases from J, leaving 20 bases between. This CDR3 is 14 amino acids long. This sequence originates from an adult with an advanced solid tumor such as melanoma, head and neck, liver or kidney cancer. The sample in question was CD4+ or CD8+ T cells sorted from blood, obtained in a trial of the OX40 agonist ivuxolimab. The V call is TRBV7-9, the J call TRBJ2-1, with D unclear. The CDR3 DNA reads as TGTGCCAGCCGTGGAGCGTTCCTAATGGGTGAGCAGTTCTTC. Encoded protein: CASRGAFLMGEQFF.